A selection of T cell receptor beta chains follows, all from one sample in a study of OX40 agonist ivuxolimab in advanced cancers. TCRdb keeps only in-frame clones here, not all; method: immunoSEQ multiplex PCR. This sample carries tens of thousands of clones, about 80% of them seen once, and the ten largest clones take less than 2.5%. Material: CD4+ or CD8+ T cells sorted from blood, obtained in a trial of the OX40 agonist ivuxolimab. These receptors were taken from an adult with an advanced solid tumor such as melanoma, head and neck, liver or kidney cancer. CDR3s include the opening cysteine and the closing phenylalanine or tryptophan. D genes are given only for firm matches.

TRBV11-2 | NA | CASSRTDTQYF
TRBV5-5 | NA | CASTADRLNTGELFF
TRBV18 | TRBD1 | CASSNQGAGSNQPQHF
TRBV11-2 | TRBD2 | CASSLAGGSSYNEQFF
TRBV5-4 | TRBD1 | CASSLGTGVVYEQYF
TRBV4-2 | NA | CASSPPRRIYEQYF
TRBV6-6 | NA | CASSPTAVNQPQHF
TRBV2 | NA | CASITSPGHNEQFF
TRBV2 | TRBD1 | CASTLEQGRNSNQPQHF
TRBV30 | NA | CAWSAGGHGGGYTF
TRBV7-3 | NA | CASTPRRGGLGGYTF
TRBV7-2 | NA | CASSLESGNEQFF
TRBV19 | NA | CASSMVTGFAGANVLTF
TRBV25-1 | TRBD1 | CASRAQGATFF
TRBV6-4 | NA | CASSDSRRTAAYEQYF
TRBV18 | NA | CASSPAVNTGELFF
TRBV7-2 | NA | CASSYGPTNYGYTF
TRBV18 | TRBD1 | CASSPPGQGTGELFF
TRBV7-2 | NA | CAGSLEPPNYGYTF
TRBV9 | NA | CASSGQGGEQYF
TRBV11-1 | TRBD2 | CASSLGLAGFDEQFF
TRBV11-2 | NA | CASSLEPGSVYGYTF
TRBV7-9 | NA | CASSLFVDGYTF
TRBV4-2 | TRBD2 | CASSTAIAGPSTDTQYF
TRBV7-9 | NA | CASSLDGRTDEKLFF
TRBV4-1 | NA | CASSQDPGGFGNQPQHF
TRBV21-1 | NA | CASSTRGRTWEQYF
TRBV6-1 | TRBD2 | CASSGMTSGRGETQYF
TRBV27 | TRBD1 | CASRPRPPGQGLGGFTDTQYF
TRBV10-3 | NA | CAIQDRGWETQYF
TRBV19 | TRBD1 | CASLGTGIRTEAFF
TRBV28 | TRBD2 | CASSLPSGGADIQYF
TRBV6-6 | NA | CASSTWNTEAFF
TRBV10-3 | NA | CASTSGRGNQPQHF
TRBV7-9 | NA | CASSPGKPAGNTIYF
TRBV7-2 | NA | CASSRKAGDGYTF